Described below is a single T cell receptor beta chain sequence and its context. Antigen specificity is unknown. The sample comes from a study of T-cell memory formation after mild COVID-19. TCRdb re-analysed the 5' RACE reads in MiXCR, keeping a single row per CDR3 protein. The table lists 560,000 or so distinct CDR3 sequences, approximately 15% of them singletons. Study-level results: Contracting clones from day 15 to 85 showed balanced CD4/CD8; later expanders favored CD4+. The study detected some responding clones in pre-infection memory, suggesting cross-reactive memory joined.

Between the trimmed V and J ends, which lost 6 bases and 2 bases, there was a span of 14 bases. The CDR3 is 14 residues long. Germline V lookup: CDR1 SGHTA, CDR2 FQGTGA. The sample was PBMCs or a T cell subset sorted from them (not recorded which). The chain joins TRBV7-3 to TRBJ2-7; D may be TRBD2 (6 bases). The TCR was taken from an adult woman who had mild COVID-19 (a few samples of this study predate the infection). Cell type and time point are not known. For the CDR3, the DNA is TGTGCCAGCAGACCTAGCGACGGGACCTACGAGCAGTACTTC. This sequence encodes CASRPSDGTYEQYF.